This TCR beta chain came from a study of PD-L1 blockade in urothelial cancer. This CDR3 is built from 20 residues. V lost 3 bases, J lost 0 bases, and 16 bases stayed unmatched. Per germline, CDR1 MDHEN and CDR2 SYDVKM. Profiled with immunoSEQ multiplex PCR; TCRdb holds only in-frame clones, not every one. Among 50,000 or so clones listed, about 86% were seen once. Noted time point: peripheral blood 6 weeks after treatment start. Urothelial carcinoma in patients was locally advanced or metastatic. This sequence was found in a man between 60 and 75 years old with urothelial cancer. Here the sequenced sample was PBMCs, taken around atezolizumab (anti-PD-L1) treatment. The rearrangement uses TRBV28 and TRBJ2-3; 9 bases fit TRBD2. CDR3 in amino acids: CASSFYSLAGTLPSTDTQYF. In DNA, the CDR3 is TGTGCCAGCAGTTTCTACTCCCTAGCGGGGACGTTGCCTAGCACAGATACGCAGTATTTT.